Presented here are 30 T cell receptor beta chains from one specimen sequenced in a study of identical twins (TCRdb year 2016). The library was built by means of 5' RACE. The reads were generated on an Illumina HiSeq 2000. TCRdb reworked the public reads: Q25 trimming with fastp, MiXCR clone assembly, productive beta chains retained. Each CDR3 protein gets just one entry, which takes the most common genes and DNA from the rows behind it. The sample table contains roughly 540,000 distinct CDR3 sequences; only one count was recorded for around 20% of them. The ten biggest clones cover roughly 0.91% of the sample. The same specimen was also included in a second study, on T cells expressing NK-cell markers.

What was sequenced was CD4+ T cells sorted from blood. The receptors shown here come from a woman between 18 and 30 years old in good health.

In this sample, this clonotype turned up a few times. This chain joins TRBV24-1 and TRBJ2-2; D call uncertain. V was clipped by 3 bases and J by 7 bases, with 8 bases between them. This CDR3 is built from 13 residues. Germline V gives CDR1 KGHDR, CDR2 SFDVKD. The CDR3 nucleotides read TGTGCCACCAGTGATCGAACTGGCGGGGAGCTGTTTTTT. This translates into CATSDRTGGELFF.

The gene calls are TRBV28 and TRBJ1-2, with TRBD1 as a possible D gene (6 bases). Germline V gene lookup returns CDR1 MDHEN and CDR2 SYDVKM. The CDR3 totals 13 residues. The V and J ends lost 2 bases and 8 bases respectively, with 12 bases between them. The CDR3 DNA sequence: TGTGCCAGCAGTTTAAGGGGGGCGCAGGGCTACACCTTC. It encodes CASSLRGAQGYTF.

In its sample, this clonotype was seen a few times. The chain employs TRBV6-1 and TRBJ2-1; no reliable D call. V was shortened by 1 base and J by 6 bases, with 10 bases between the two germline ends. The germline V gene encodes CDR1 MNHNS and CDR2 SASEGT. CDR3 size: 14 residues. CDR3 region: CASSEGTASNEQFF. The CDR3 nucleotides read TGTGCCAGCAGTGAAGGCACGGCAAGCAATGAGCAGTTCTTC.

The chain combines TRBV2 with TRBJ2-2, with 7 bases lining up with TRBD2. The V gene end was trimmed by 10 bases and the J gene end by 6 bases; junction bases not matched to a gene: 8. There are 13 residues in the CDR3. Germline V gives CDR1 SNHLY, CDR2 FYNNEI. The CDR3 bases are TGTGCCACCACACTCCGGGGGGCCGGGGAGCTGTTTTTT. It yields the protein CATTLRGAGELFF.

The rearrangement joins TRBV5-1 to TRBJ2-7, with unresolved D. The germline gives CDR1 SGHRS, CDR2 YFSETQ. The CDR3 has 12 residues. V lost 6 bases to trimming and J lost 2 bases, with 9 bases between them. The CDR3 DNA is TGCGCCAGCAATCGGAACCCCTACGAGCAGTACTTC. It translates to CASNRNPYEQYF.

The chain has TRBV5-1 and TRBJ1-1; 7 nucleotides match TRBD1. V gave up 0 bases and J gave up 9 bases; unmatched junction bases: 11. There are 15 residues in the CDR3. Looked up from germline, CDR1 is SGHRS and CDR2 is YFSETQ. The CDR3 protein is CASSLDGRGARKAFF. DNA for the CDR3: TGCGCCAGCAGCTTGGACGGCAGGGGGGCAAGGAAAGCTTTCTTT.

This clonotype was observed a handful of times. This chain uses TRBV29-1 with TRBJ2-3; 7 nucleotides align to TRBD2. The trim removed 7 bases at V and 1 base at J, leaving 2 bases unmatched. The CDR3 runs to 12 residues. Germline lookup yields CDR1 SQVTM and CDR2 ANQGSEA. This chain's CDR3 is CSGGGRTDTQYF. In DNA, the CDR3 is TGCAGCGGCGGGGGTCGCACAGATACGCAGTATTTT.

This clonotype has more than one count but fewer than ten. The genes are TRBV12-3 or TRBV12-4 and TRBJ2-2; the match to TRBD1 covers 9 bases. Unmatched junction bases numbered 2, after V lost 6 bases and J lost 3 bases. This CDR3 is built from 14 residues. CDR3 bases: TGTGCCAGCAGGTGGACAGGGGACACCGGGGAGCTGTTTTTT. This codes for CASRWTGDTGELFF.

The chain carries TRBV5-5 and TRBJ2-4; D remains ambiguous. V lost 2 bases to trimming and J lost 6 bases, with 9 bases between them. Germline V CDR1 and CDR2: SGHKS, YYEKEE (reference sequence). This CDR3 has 13 residues. The DNA for the CDR3 is TGTGCCAGCAGCTTCGGCCAGTCAAACATTCAGTACTTC. The encoded protein is CASSFGQSNIQYF.

The chain links TRBV7-9 to TRBJ2-3; 7 bases align to TRBD1. Germline V gives CDR1 SEHNR, CDR2 FQNEAQ (reference sequence). V lost 0 bases, J lost 7 bases, and 7 bases stayed unmatched. The CDR3 runs to 15 residues. The CDR3 coding sequence is TGTGCCAGCAGCTTAGCAAAGGGGGCAATCTATACGCAGTATTTT. Residues: CASSLAKGAIYTQYF.

This clonotype was observed a handful of times. The V gene is TRBV18, the J gene TRBJ1-1; no clear D. The CDR3 has 13 residues. The germline V and J ends were trimmed by 5 bases and 2 bases, with 9 bases remaining between them. Germline CDR1 KGHSH, CDR2 LQKENI. The CDR3 nucleotides read TGTGCCAGCTCAACGCAGGAAAACACTGAAGCTTTCTTT. Its protein is CASSTQENTEAFF.

V is TRBV9 and J is TRBJ2-5; D possibly corresponds to TRBD1 (5 bases). The length of the CDR3 is 14 residues. Germline CDR1 and CDR2: SGDLS and YYNGEE. The V gene lost 4 bases and the J gene lost 0 bases, with 10 bases spanning the gap. DNA for the CDR3: TGTGCCAGCAGCTATGGGGCGTACCAAGAGACCCAGTACTTC. Encoded protein: CASSYGAYQETQYF.

The chain has TRBV29-1 and TRBJ1-4; 7 bases are a match to TRBD1. V lost 6 bases, J lost 7 bases, and 8 bases stayed unmatched. Germline values: CDR1 SQVTM, CDR2 ANQGSEA. CDR3 size: 13 residues. The CDR3 sequence: CSVLTGSSEKLFF. In DNA, the CDR3 is TGCAGCGTATTGACAGGGTCGAGTGAAAAACTGTTTTTT. Full variable domain (rest looked up from reference TRBV29-1 and TRBJ1-4): SAVISQKPSRDICQRGTSLTIQCQVDSQVTMMFWYRQQPGQSLTLIATANQGSEATYESGFVIDKFPISRPNLTFSTLTVSNMSPEDSSIYLCSVLTGSSEKLFFGSGTQLSVL.

The chain recombines TRBV7-9 with TRBJ2-5, with 12 bases identical to TRBD2. V gave up 0 bases and J gave up 4 bases; unmatched junction bases: 6. Germline CDR1 SEHNR, CDR2 FQNEAQ (reference sequence). CDR3 length: 17 residues. The CDR3 bases are TGTGCCAGCAGCTTAGCGAGGACTAGCGGGGAGGGAGAGACCCAGTACTTC. It codes for CASSLARTSGEGETQYF. Full variable domain (missing parts from reference TRBV7-9 and TRBJ2-5): DTGVSQNPRHKITKRGQNVTFRCDPISEHNRLYWYRQTLGQGPEFLTYFQNEAQLEKSRLLSDRFSAERPKGSFSTLEIQRTEQGDSAMYLCASSLARTSGEGETQYFGPGTRLLVL.

This clonotype was observed a handful of times. The chain carries TRBV6-4 and TRBJ2-1, with D possibly TRBD2 on 5 matching bases. The CDR3 runs to 11 residues. Trimming cost V 6 bases and J 9 bases, with 9 bases left between them. The germline gives CDR1 MRHNA, CDR2 SNTAGT. In nucleotides, the CDR3 is TGTGCCAGCAGCGGGGATGGTGAGCAGTTCTTC. Translated: CASSGDGEQFF.

The V gene is TRBV12-3 or TRBV12-4, the J gene TRBJ2-3; D could derive from TRBD1 or TRBD2 (5 bases each). The V gene lost 2 bases and the J gene lost 7 bases, with 19 bases spanning the gap. The CDR3 covers 16 residues. Written as DNA, the CDR3 is TGTGCCAGCAGTTTAATCGGCGGTAGGGGAGCCAATACGCAGTATTTT. This gives the protein CASSLIGGRGANTQYF.

This clonotype was seen more than once but under ten times. The chain couples TRBV29-1 to TRBJ1-2; D may be TRBD1 (5 bases). The V and J ends lost 7 bases and 4 bases respectively, with 19 bases between them. CDR1 and CDR2 from the germline V gene are SQVTM and ANQGSEA. This CDR3 has 14 amino acids. CDR3 in amino acids: CSAGASDSPYGYTF. The DNA of the CDR3 is TGCAGCGCCGGGGCGTCAGACAGTCCCTATGGCTACACCTTC.

V gene TRBV20-1 combines with J gene TRBJ2-2, with 10 positions matching TRBD1. CDR3 size: 13 residues. CDR1 and CDR2 from the germline V gene are DFQATT and SNEGSKA (reference sequence). Unmatched junction bases numbered 4, after V lost 8 bases and J lost 4 bases. The CDR3 DNA is TGCAGTACCGGGGACAGGGGCACCGGGGAGCTGTTTTTT. Its translation: CSTGDRGTGELFF.

This chain links TRBV19 with TRBJ2-7; the D gene is possibly TRBD2 (5 bases). This CDR3 spans 12 amino acids. Germline loops: CDR1 LNHDA, CDR2 SQIVND (reference sequence). V dropped 1 base and J dropped 6 bases, with 7 bases sitting between them. The CDR3 DNA reads as TGTGCCAGTAGTATAGCGGGGAGCGAGCAGTACTTC. Encoded protein: CASSIAGSEQYF.

The rearrangement joins TRBV7-8 to TRBJ2-5; D unclear. V was cut by 2 bases and J by 3 bases, with 16 bases left in between. CDR3 length equals 16 residues. The germline CDR1 and CDR2 sequences are SGHVS and FQNEAQ. The CDR3 here is CASSLTNGNSKETQYF. The CDR3 nucleotides read TGTGCCAGCAGCTTAACGAATGGGAATTCTAAAGAGACCCAGTACTTC. Together with reference TRBV7-8 and TRBJ2-5, the CDR3 gives the full variable domain: GAGVSQSPRYKVAKRGQDVALRCDPISGHVSLFWYQQALGQGPEFLTYFQNEAQLDKSGLPSDRFFAERPEGSVSTLKIQRTQQEDSAVYLCASSLTNGNSKETQYFGPGTRLLVL.

This clonotype has a handful of counts. J is TRBJ1-2 and V is TRBV20-1; D is perhaps TRBD1 (5 bases). V was pared by 4 bases and J by 5 bases, with 11 bases between. The length of the CDR3 is 12 residues. Germline V lookup: CDR1 DFQATT, CDR2 SNEGSKA (reference sequence). The CDR3 here is CSATTDTYGYTF. As DNA, the CDR3 is TGCAGTGCTACGACAGACACTTATGGCTACACCTTC.

This chain joins TRBV12-3 or TRBV12-4 and TRBJ2-4; TRBD1 or TRBD2 may be the D gene (5 bases each). The CDR3 consists of 17 residues. Trimming cost V 0 bases and J 0 bases, with 12 bases left between them. DNA of the CDR3: TGTGCCAGCAGTTTAGCGCGTGAGGGGAGAGCCAAAAACATTCAGTACTTC. Translated, it gives CASSLAREGRAKNIQYF.

The rearrangement links TRBV20-1 to TRBJ2-1; 11 bases are shared with TRBD2. The V and J ends lost 3 bases and 6 bases, in that order; junction bases with no gene match: 4. Germline V CDR1 and CDR2: DFQATT, SNEGSKA (reference sequence). The CDR3 spans 14 residues. CDR3 nucleotide sequence: TGCAGTGCTAGCCTAGCGGGGGGATCCAATGAGCAGTTCTTC. It encodes CSASLAGGSNEQFF.

The V gene is TRBV20-1, the J gene TRBJ1-1, with D possibly matching TRBD1 (5 bases). This CDR3 has 14 residues. Trimming cost V 1 base and J 0 bases, with 9 bases left between them. Per the germline V gene, CDR1 is DFQATT and CDR2 is SNEGSKA (reference sequence). As DNA, the CDR3 is TGCAGTGCTAGAGGTGTAGGGGTGAACACTGAAGCTTTCTTT. It specifies CSARGVGVNTEAFF.

This clonotype was recorded many times. The chain carries TRBV5-6 and TRBJ1-1; D not resolved. The CDR3 length is 14 residues. Per the germline V gene, CDR1 is SGHDT and CDR2 is YYEEEE. The ends were cut back, 5 bases at V and 1 base at J, with 12 bases in the middle. The CDR3 DNA sequence: TGTGCCAGCAGAGGGATAGGGAAGAACACTGAAGCTTTCTTT. This sequence encodes CASRGIGKNTEAFF.

This clonotype occurred a few times. The chain combines TRBV20-1 with TRBJ2-7; 9 bases fit TRBD1. Looked up from germline, CDR1 is DFQATT and CDR2 is SNEGSKA (reference sequence). The trim removed 6 bases at V and 7 bases at J, leaving 16 bases unmatched. The CDR3 totals 15 residues. CDR3 bases: TGCAGTGCACCCCCGGGGGGACAGGGCTTGCGGGAGCAGTACTTC. As protein: CSAPPGGQGLREQYF.

This clonotype was picked up a small number of times. The rearrangement links TRBV5-1 to TRBJ1-5, with a possible D match to TRBD1 (6 bases). This CDR3 spans 15 amino acids. CDR1 SGHRS and CDR2 YFSETQ come from the germline V gene. The V and J ends lost 0 bases and 5 bases respectively, with 12 bases between them. CDR3 residues: CASSLVGTSDQPQHF. CDR3 DNA sequence: TGCGCCAGCAGCTTGGTAGGGACATCCGATCAGCCCCAGCATTTT.

This clonotype was counted between two and nine times. V gene TRBV29-1 combines with J gene TRBJ2-2; 10 bases are shared with TRBD2. The germline gives CDR1 SQVTM, CDR2 ANQGSEA. J lost 4 bases, V lost 7 bases, and 3 bases had no gene match. The CDR3 length is 13 residues. In DNA, the CDR3 is TGCAGCGCCCAGCGGGGGGGCACCGGGGAGCTGTTTTTT. It codes for CSAQRGGTGELFF.

This chain links TRBV2 with TRBJ2-1; D not resolved. Deletions cut 5 bases from V and 8 bases from J, with 13 bases between. Germline CDR1 and CDR2: SNHLY and FYNNEI. The CDR3 totals 13 residues. CDR3: CASSLETLDEQFF. CDR3 sequence (DNA): TGTGCCAGCAGTCTCGAAACCCTCGATGAGCAGTTCTTC.

This chain links TRBV7-2 with TRBJ2-3, with D unresolved. V was cut by 4 bases and J by 0 bases, with 11 bases left in between. CDR1 is SGHTA, CDR2 FQGNSA, per germline. This CDR3 has 15 residues. CDR3 sequence (DNA): TGTGCCAGCAGCTCCAGCGTATCTAGCACAGATACGCAGTATTTT. It is translated as CASSSSVSSTDTQYF.